One sample yielded the 15 T cell receptor beta chains listed below, sequenced in a study of cytomegalovirus exposure and HLA in healthy donors. The PCR employed 60 Vbeta primers together with 13 Jbeta primers. This table comes from immunoSEQ multiplex PCR, and its TCRdb copy is limited to in-frame clones, with some not included. Of some 150,000 clones listed, roughly 70% are singletons. Sequenced input: PBMCs. The receptors stem from a young woman in good health and CMV-seronegative.

The V call is TRBV11-1, the J call TRBJ2-7; D may be TRBD2 (7 bases). Germline loops: CDR1 SGHAT, CDR2 FQDESV (reference sequence). This CDR3 has 14 residues. V was cut by 1 base and J by 5 bases, with 12 bases left in between. The CDR3 protein is CASSLEGGLNEQYF. The DNA for the CDR3 is TGTGCCAGCAGCTTAGAGGGGGGGCTCAACGAGCAGTACTTC.

Remarks on this clone: A junction end diverges from the germline sequence, so it may reflect a read error. The chain is built from TRBV6-1 and TRBJ2-5; D unresolved. This CDR3 is 14 amino acids long. From germline, CDR1 is MNHNS and CDR2 SASEGT. CDR3 coding DNA: TGTGTCAGCAGTGAATCCCCTCTCCAAGAGACCCAGTACTTC. Protein product: CVSSESPLQETQYF.

This chain uses TRBV18 with TRBJ2-1; weak D call: TRBD2 (6 bases). CDR1 is KGHSH, CDR2 LQKENI, per germline. CDR3 length: 13 amino acids. V was trimmed by 3 bases and J by 9 bases, leaving 12 bases between them. CDR3 in amino acids: CASSPETSFEQFF. In DNA form, the CDR3 reads TGTGCCAGCTCACCGGAAACTAGCTTTGAGCAGTTCTTC. The complete variable domain, with remaining parts taken from reference TRBV18 and TRBJ2-1, reads NAGVMQNPRHLVRRRGQEARLRCSPMKGHSHVYWYRQLPEEGLKFMVYLQKENIIDESGMPKERFSAEFPKEGPSILRIQQVVRGDSAAYFCASSPETSFEQFFGPGTRLTVL.

The chain combines TRBV7-9 with TRBJ2-7; D remains ambiguous. V was pared by 2 bases and J by 3 bases, with 5 bases between. Germline V gene sequence: CDR1 SEHNR, CDR2 FQNEAQ (reference sequence). This CDR3 spans 12 amino acids. CDR3: CASSLKLYEQYF. The CDR3 bases are TGTGCCAGCAGCTTAAAGCTCTACGAGCAGTACTTC.

This chain connects TRBV2 to TRBJ2-7; no reliable D call. The CDR3 length is 12 residues. Germline V gene sequence: CDR1 SNHLY, CDR2 FYNNEI. V dropped 4 bases and J dropped 3 bases, with 7 bases sitting between them. CDR3 nucleotides: TGTGCCAGCAGTGTAACAGACTACGAGCAGTACTTC. Translating it yields CASSVTDYEQYF. Together with reference TRBV2 and TRBJ2-7, the CDR3 gives the full variable domain: EPEVTQTPSHQVTQMGQEVILRCVPISNHLYFYWYRQILGQKVEFLVSFYNNEISEKSEIFDDQFSVERPDGSNFTLKIRSTKLEDSAMYFCASSVTDYEQYFGPGTRLTVT.

CDR3 sequence (DNA): TGTGCCAGCAGTCCCCGGGACAGGGGGACTGAAGCTTTCTTT. This encodes CASSPRDRGTEAFF. The V gene is TRBV6-6, the J gene TRBJ1-1, with 11 bases aligning to TRBD1. The length of the CDR3 is 14 residues. Trimming removed 5 bases from V and 5 bases from J; junction bases left unmatched: 4. The germline gives CDR1 MNHNY, CDR2 SVGAGI (reference sequence).

This chain joins TRBV4-1 and TRBJ1-1; D gene ambiguous. V was shortened by 0 bases and J by 1 base, with 21 bases between the two germline ends. The germline V gene has CDR1 MGHRA and CDR2 YSYEKL. The CDR3 extends over 19 amino acids. CDR3 bases: TGCGCCAGCAGCCAAGAATGGCTCTCGCGGAGTAACGAGAACACTGAAGCTTTCTTT. It codes for CASSQEWLSRSNENTEAFF.

This rearrangement joins TRBV13 to TRBJ1-2; TRBD1 might be the D (5 bases). Germline V gene data show CDR1 as PRHDT and CDR2 as FYEKMQ (reference sequence). Trimming left V 4 bases short and J 3 bases short, with 18 bases between. This CDR3 spans 16 amino acids. The CDR3 spells CASSYLQEQGDYGYTF. The CDR3 DNA sequence: TGTGCCAGCAGCTACCTACAGGAGCAAGGGGACTATGGCTACACCTTC. The full variable domain, completed using reference TRBV13 and TRBJ1-2, is AAGVIQSPRHLIKEKRETATLKCYPIPRHDTVYWYQQGPGQDPQFLISFYEKMQSDKGSIPDRFSAQQFSDYHSELNMSSLELGDSALYFCASSYLQEQGDYGYTFGSGTRLTVV.

The CDR3 here is CAWSVTVKDTQYF. CDR3 in DNA: TGTGCCTGGAGTGTAACAGTTAAAGATACGCAGTATTTT. The rearrangement uses TRBV30 and TRBJ2-3; no firm D call. Germline V lookup: CDR1 GTSNPN, CDR2 SVGIG (reference sequence). The germline V and J ends were trimmed by 0 bases and 5 bases, with 9 bases remaining between them. This CDR3 spans 13 amino acids.

This chain joins TRBV6-5 and TRBJ2-1; TRBD2 agrees at 7 bases. The CDR3 has 15 amino acids. Germline V gene sequence: CDR1 MNHEY, CDR2 SVGAGI. With V trimmed by 7 bases and J by 4 bases, 10 bases remained unmatched. The CDR3 spells CASKAVASGYNEQFF. CDR3 DNA: TGTGCCAGCAAGGCGGTGGCTAGCGGTTACAATGAGCAGTTCTTC.

The J gene is TRBJ2-3, the V gene TRBV6-6; possibly TRBD2 for D (5 bases). V lost 5 bases to trimming and J lost 6 bases, with 15 bases between them. The V gene's germline CDR1 is MNHNY and CDR2 SVGAGI (reference sequence). This CDR3 is built from 14 residues. The CDR3 loop reads CASSNTGSGDTQYF. CDR3 coding DNA: TGTGCCAGCAGTAACACGGGGTCTGGGGATACGCAGTATTTT.

This clone was recorded a few times. The rearrangement uses TRBV4-3 and TRBJ2-7, with D possibly being TRBD2 (7 bases). Trimming removed 4 bases at V and 6 bases at J, with 25 bases between. The CDR3 length is 17 residues. CDR1 is LGHNA, CDR2 YSLEER, per germline. Here the CDR3 DNA reads TGCGCCAGCAGCCCTGGATGGTTGGCGGGGGCCCGGTTCGAGCAGTACTTC. Its protein is CASSPGWLAGARFEQYF.

Here the CDR3 reads CASSLLAGVSGNTIYF. The CDR3 DNA is TGTGCCAGCAGCCTGTTAGCGGGAGTCTCTGGAAACACCATATATTTT. The chain carries TRBV7-9 and TRBJ1-3; D gene ambiguous. The CDR3 is made up of 16 amino acids. Per the germline V gene, CDR1 is SEHNR and CDR2 is FQNEAQ (reference sequence). The V end was cut by 5 bases, the J end by 0 bases, with 14 bases between.

This clone was detected only once. The rearrangement uses TRBV29-1 and TRBJ1-2, with D unresolved. The CDR3 contains 12 residues. Trimming removed 6 bases at V and 2 bases at J, with 10 bases between. In germline, CDR1 is SQVTM, CDR2 ANQGSEA. The CDR3 sequence: CSVTTENYGYTF. For the CDR3, the DNA is TGCAGCGTCACCACAGAAAACTATGGCTACACCTTC.

The chain is built from TRBV30 and TRBJ2-3; 9 nucleotides agree with TRBD2. Germline CDR1 reads GTSNPN; CDR2 reads SVGIG (reference sequence). The CDR3 is 18 residues long. V shed 0 bases, J shed 4 bases, and the junction held 14 bases outside the gene matches. The DNA for the CDR3 is TGTGCCTGGAGTGTACCGCGGTGGGGCGGGGGGGCCCCAGATACGCAGTATTTT. It encodes CAWSVPRWGGGAPDTQYF.